What follows is one T cell receptor (beta chain) and its context. In the study's own analysis: Estimation of nucleated cell counts relied on the amplification of reference gene primers. The table came from immunoSEQ multiplex PCR; TCRdb's copy has only in-frame clones and leaves some out. V and J calls plus clone size are reproduced from that table; the DNA served to infer D and trimming. The table lists 270,000 or so clones, 89% of them singletons. The CDR3 has 16 amino acids. CDR1 is SGHAT and CDR2 is FQNNGV in the germline V gene. J lost 4 bases, V lost 0 bases, and 5 bases had no gene match. These data belong to a study of blood T cell repertoires in COVID-19. Across the whole study: Acute and convalescent COVID-19 specimens originated in the United States, Italy and Spain.

J is TRBJ2-3 and V is TRBV11-2; 9 bases agree with TRBD1. The specimen was peripheral blood. This TCR derives from a woman aged 35 to 49 who had recovered from COVID-19. The CDR3 region is CASSLDGTGWPDTQYF. The CDR3, as DNA: TGTGCCAGCAGCTTAGATGGGACAGGGTGGCCAGATACGCAGTATTTT.